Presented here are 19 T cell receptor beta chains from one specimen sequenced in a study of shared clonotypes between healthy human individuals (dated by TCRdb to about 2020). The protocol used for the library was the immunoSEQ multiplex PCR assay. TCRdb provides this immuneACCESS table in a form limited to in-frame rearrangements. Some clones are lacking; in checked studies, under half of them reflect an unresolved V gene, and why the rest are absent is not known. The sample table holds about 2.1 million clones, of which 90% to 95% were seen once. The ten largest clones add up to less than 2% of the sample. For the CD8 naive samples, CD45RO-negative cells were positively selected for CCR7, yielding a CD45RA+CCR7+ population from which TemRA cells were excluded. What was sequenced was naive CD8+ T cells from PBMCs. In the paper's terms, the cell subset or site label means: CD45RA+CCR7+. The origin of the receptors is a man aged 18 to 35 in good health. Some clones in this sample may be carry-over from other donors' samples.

In nucleotides, the CDR3 is TGTGCCAGTAGTCCCGCCGGGCCGGGACAGTCCTCTGGAAACACCATATATTTT. Amino acids: CASSPAGPGQSSGNTIYF. This chain connects TRBV19 to TRBJ1-3; 7 nucleotides line up with TRBD1. With 5 bases clipped from V and 0 bases from J, the junction kept 13 bases outside the gene matches. Germline CDR1 LNHDA, CDR2 SQIVND (reference sequence). This CDR3 spans 18 amino acids.

CDR3 sequence reads: CASSAGSPYF. CDR3 bases: TGTGCCAGCAGCGCCGGGTCCCCTTACTTC. The chain couples TRBV11-2 to TRBJ2-7; D unclear. Trimming removed 5 bases from V and 13 bases from J, with 12 bases in between. This CDR3 is built from 10 residues. Germline CDR1 is SGHAT and CDR2 is FQNNGV.

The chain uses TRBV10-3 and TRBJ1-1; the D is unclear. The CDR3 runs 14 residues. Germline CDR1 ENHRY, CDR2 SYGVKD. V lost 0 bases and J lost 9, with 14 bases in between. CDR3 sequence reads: CAISESWQERQAFF. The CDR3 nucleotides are TGTGCCATCAGTGAGTCATGGCAGGAGCGCCAAGCTTTCTTT.

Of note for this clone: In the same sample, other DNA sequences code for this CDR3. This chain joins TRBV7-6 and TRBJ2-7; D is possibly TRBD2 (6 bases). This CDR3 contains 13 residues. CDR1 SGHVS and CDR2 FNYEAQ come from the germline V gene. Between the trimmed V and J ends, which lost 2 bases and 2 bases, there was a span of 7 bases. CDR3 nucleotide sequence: TGTGCCAGCAGCTTAACGGGGGCCTACGAGCAGTACTTC. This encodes CASSLTGAYEQYF.

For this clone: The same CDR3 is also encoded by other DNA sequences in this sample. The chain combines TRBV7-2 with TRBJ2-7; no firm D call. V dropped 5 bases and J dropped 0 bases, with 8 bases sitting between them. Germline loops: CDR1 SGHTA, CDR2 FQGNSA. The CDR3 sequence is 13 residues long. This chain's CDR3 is CASSARSSYEQYF. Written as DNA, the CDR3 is TGTGCCAGCAGCGCACGCAGCTCCTACGAGCAGTACTTC.

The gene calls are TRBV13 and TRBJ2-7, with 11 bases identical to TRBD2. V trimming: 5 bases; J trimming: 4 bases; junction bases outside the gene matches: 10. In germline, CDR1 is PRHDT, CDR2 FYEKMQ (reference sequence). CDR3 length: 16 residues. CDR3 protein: CASSHNSGRARYEQYF. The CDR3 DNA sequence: TGTGCCAGCAGCCACAATAGCGGGAGGGCTAGATACGAGCAGTACTTC.

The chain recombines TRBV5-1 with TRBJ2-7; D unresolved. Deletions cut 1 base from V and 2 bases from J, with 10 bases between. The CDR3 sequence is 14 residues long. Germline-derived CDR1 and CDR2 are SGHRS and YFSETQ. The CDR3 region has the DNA TGCGCCAGCAGCTTGAGCCAGGCCCCCTACGAGCAGTACTTC. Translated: CASSLSQAPYEQYF.

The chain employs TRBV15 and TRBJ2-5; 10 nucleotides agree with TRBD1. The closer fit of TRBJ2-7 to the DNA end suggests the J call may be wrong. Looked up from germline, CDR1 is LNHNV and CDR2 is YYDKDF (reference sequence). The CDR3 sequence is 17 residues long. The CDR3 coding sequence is TGTGCCCCCCGGGACAGGGGCCCACCTTCGAGCTCCTACGAGCAGTACTTC. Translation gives CAPRDRGPPSSSYEQYF.

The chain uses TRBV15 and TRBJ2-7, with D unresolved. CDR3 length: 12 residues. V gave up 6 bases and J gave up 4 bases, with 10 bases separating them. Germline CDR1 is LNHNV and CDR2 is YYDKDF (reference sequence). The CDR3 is CATRQVGYEQYF. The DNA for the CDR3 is TGTGCCACCAGGCAAGTGGGGTACGAGCAGTACTTC.

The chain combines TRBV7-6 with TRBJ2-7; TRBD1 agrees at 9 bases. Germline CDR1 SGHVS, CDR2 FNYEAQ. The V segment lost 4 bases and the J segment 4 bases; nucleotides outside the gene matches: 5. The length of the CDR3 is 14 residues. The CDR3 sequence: CASSSGGQGYEQYF. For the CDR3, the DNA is TGTGCCAGCAGCTCTGGGGGACAGGGATACGAGCAGTACTTC.

The CDR3 DNA is TGTGCCAGCAGGCGGGACTCCTACAATGAGCAGTTCTTC. Its translation: CASRRDSYNEQFF. This rearrangement joins TRBV27 to TRBJ2-1, with D perhaps TRBD2 (6 bases). Trimming shortened V by 6 bases and J by 0 bases, and 6 bases separated the two germline ends. This CDR3 has 13 amino acids. Germline lookup yields CDR1 MNHEY and CDR2 SMNVEV (reference sequence).

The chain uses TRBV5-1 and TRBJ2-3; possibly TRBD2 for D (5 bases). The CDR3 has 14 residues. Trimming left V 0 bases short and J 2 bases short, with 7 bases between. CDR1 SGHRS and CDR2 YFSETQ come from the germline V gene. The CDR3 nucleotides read TGCGCCAGCAGCTTGGAGCGGTACACAGATACGCAGTATTTT. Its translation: CASSLERYTDTQYF.

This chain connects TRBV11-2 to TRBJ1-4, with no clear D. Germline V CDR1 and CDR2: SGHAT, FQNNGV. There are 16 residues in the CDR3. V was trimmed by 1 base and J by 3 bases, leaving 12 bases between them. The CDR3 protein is CASSLAPHSANEKLFF. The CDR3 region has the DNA TGTGCCAGCAGCTTAGCACCGCACTCGGCTAATGAAAAACTGTTTTTT.

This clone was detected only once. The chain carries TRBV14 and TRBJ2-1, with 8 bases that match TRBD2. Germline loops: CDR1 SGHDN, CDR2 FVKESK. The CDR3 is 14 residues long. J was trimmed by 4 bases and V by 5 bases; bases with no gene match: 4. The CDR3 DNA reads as TGTGCCAGCAGCTCCACTAGCGGATACAATGAGCAGTTCTTC. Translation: CASSSTSGYNEQFF.

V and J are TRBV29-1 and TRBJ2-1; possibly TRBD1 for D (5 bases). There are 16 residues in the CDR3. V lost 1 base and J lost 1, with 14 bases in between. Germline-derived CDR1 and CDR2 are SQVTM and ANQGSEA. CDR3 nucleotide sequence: TGCAGCGTTGAAGGGGGCAGGGATCGGTCCTACAATGAGCAGTTCTTC. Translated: CSVEGGRDRSYNEQFF.

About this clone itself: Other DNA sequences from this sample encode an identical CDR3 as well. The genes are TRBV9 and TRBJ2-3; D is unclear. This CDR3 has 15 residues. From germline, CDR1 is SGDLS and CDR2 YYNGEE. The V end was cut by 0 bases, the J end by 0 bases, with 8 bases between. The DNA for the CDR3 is TGTGCCAGCAGCGTAGCGGGTACAAGCACAGATACGCAGTATTTT. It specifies CASSVAGTSTDTQYF. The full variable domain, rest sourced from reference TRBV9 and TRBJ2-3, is DSGVTQTPKHLITATGQRVTLRCSPRSGDLSVYWYQQSLDQGLQFLIQYYNGEERAKGNILERFSAQQFPDLHSELNLSSLELGDSALYFCASSVAGTSTDTQYFGPGTRLTVL.

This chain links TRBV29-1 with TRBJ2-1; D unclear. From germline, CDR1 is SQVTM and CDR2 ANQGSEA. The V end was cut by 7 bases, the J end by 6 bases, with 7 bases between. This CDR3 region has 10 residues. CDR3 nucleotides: TGCAGCGCCGAAGGCAATGAGCAGTTCTTC. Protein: CSAEGNEQFF.

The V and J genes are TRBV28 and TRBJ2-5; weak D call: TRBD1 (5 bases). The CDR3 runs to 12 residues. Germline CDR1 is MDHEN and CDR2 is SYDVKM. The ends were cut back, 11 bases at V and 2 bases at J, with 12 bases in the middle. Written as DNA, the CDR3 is TGTGCCTTTGGGGCTACACAAGAGACCCAGTACTTC. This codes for CAFGATQETQYF.

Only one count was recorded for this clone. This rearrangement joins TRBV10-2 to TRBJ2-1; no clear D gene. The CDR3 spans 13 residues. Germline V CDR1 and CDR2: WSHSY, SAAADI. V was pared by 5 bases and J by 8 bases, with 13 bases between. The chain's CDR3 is CASSPSSIDEQFF. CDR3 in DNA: TGCGCCAGCAGTCCCTCTAGTATCGATGAGCAGTTCTTC.